This T cell receptor beta chain originates from a study of blood T cell dynamics during melanoma immunotherapy. Study background: Patients with metastatic melanoma got pembrolizumab or nivolumab-ipilimumab as first-line care. Whole-study findings and limits: Whether repertoire-driving clones were melanoma-specific could not be determined.

Concerning this clone itself: Its antigen is not identified.

All DNA from each sorted CD8+ subset was loaded. TCRdb keeps only in-frame clones here, not all; method: immunoSEQ multiplex PCR. The data contain a few thousand clones, around 96% of them seen just once; the ten biggest clones take up approximately 0.5%. This CDR3 is 16 amino acids long. V was shortened by 3 bases and J by 8 bases, with 20 bases between the two germline ends. CDR1 MDHEN and CDR2 SYDVKM come from the germline V gene. As to time point: week 3, after first cycle of checkpoint inhibitor. Sampling occurred pretreatment (T0) and at week 3 (W3), after cycle one of checkpoint blockade. Here the sequenced sample was effector memory CD8+ T cells from blood, taken from a patient treated with checkpoint blockade. The chain couples TRBV28 to TRBJ2-1; D ambiguous. The TCR originated in a human donor with melanoma. The CDR3 region has the DNA TGTGCCAGCAGTTTGCGGTCTATACAAAAGAAGGATGAGCAGTTCTTC. Protein product: CASSLRSIQKKDEQFF.